These 18 T cell receptor beta chains share one sample of origin, sequenced in a study of cytomegalovirus exposure and HLA in healthy donors (dated by TCRdb to about 2017). Library preparation was by the immunoSEQ multiplex PCR assay. For the multiplex PCR, a mixture combining 60 forward primers for TCR Vbeta segments and 13 reverse primers for TCR Jbeta segments was used. The table was pulled from immuneACCESS by TCRdb, which kept in-frame rearrangements only. Such tables lose some clones; where checked, under half of the loss comes from unresolved V genes, and the rest has no known cause. The sample table shows 120,000 or so clones, and over 65% are seen once. The ten largest account for 3.4% of the sample. Source material: PBMCs. The receptors here all came from a young man in good health and CMV-seronegative.

This clone was seen just once. The rearrangement links TRBV28 to TRBJ2-7; maybe TRBD1 (6 bases). This CDR3 has 14 amino acids. V was cut by 10 bases and J by 2 bases, with 18 bases left in between. Germline loops: CDR1 MDHEN, CDR2 SYDVKM. The chain's CDR3 is CATLKGGGPYEQYF. In DNA, the CDR3 is TGTGCCACCCTCAAAGGGGGTGGCCCCTACGAGCAGTACTTC. Supplemented by reference TRBV28 and TRBJ2-7, the full variable domain reads DVKVTQSSRYLVKRTGEKVFLECVQDMDHENMFWYRQDPGLGLRLIYFSYDVKMKEKGDIPEGYSVSREKKERFSLILESASTNQTSMYLCATLKGGGPYEQYFGPGTRLTVT.

The rearrangement joins TRBV5-1 to TRBJ1-5; 8 positions agree with TRBD1. With V trimmed by 4 bases and J by 7 bases, 7 bases remained unmatched. Per germline, CDR1 SGHRS and CDR2 YFSETQ. The CDR3 is 14 residues long. The DNA for the CDR3 is TGCGCCAGCAGCCCCCGGACAGGGATCCAGCCCCAGCATTTT. It codes for CASSPRTGIQPQHF.

There are a few counts of this clone. The chain links TRBV5-5 to TRBJ2-2, with 7 nucleotides matching TRBD1. Germline assignment: CDR1 SGHKS and CDR2 YYEKEE (reference sequence). J lost 3 bases, V lost 2 bases, and 19 bases had no gene match. The CDR3 sequence is 20 residues long. CDR3 bases: TGTGCCAGCAGCTTTTCTCGGGACAGAACCACCGATAGGGACACCGGGGAGCTGTTTTTT. Its protein is CASSFSRDRTTDRDTGELFF.

Regarding this clone: Compared with germline, one end of the junction differs, possibly owing to a read error. The rearrangement joins TRBV2 to TRBJ2-1, with TRBD2 as a possible D gene (6 bases). The CDR3 extends over 15 amino acids. The germline V gene has CDR1 SNHLY and CDR2 FYNNEI. The CDR3 sequence is CASSESWDSDNEQFF. The CDR3 DNA is TGTGCCAGCAGTGAATCGTGGGACTCCGACAATGAGCAGTTCTTC.

The chain uses TRBV10-3 and TRBJ1-5; D unresolved. CDR1 and CDR2 (germline): ENHRY, SYGVKD. The CDR3 runs to 13 residues. The V end was cut by 0 bases, the J end by 6 bases, with 6 bases between. The CDR3 region is CAISESEVQPQHF. CDR3 in DNA: TGTGCCATCAGTGAGTCCGAGGTTCAGCCCCAGCATTTT.

The J gene is TRBJ1-4, the V gene TRBV6-1, with D possibly matching TRBD1 (5 bases). Germline values: CDR1 MNHNS, CDR2 SASEGT. The CDR3 runs to 14 residues. Trimming shortened V by 6 bases and J by 4 bases, and 12 bases separated the two germline ends. The CDR3 coding sequence is TGTGCCAGCAGAAAGACAGAAAATAATGAAAAACTGTTTTTT. Translating it yields CASRKTENNEKLFF.

The CDR3 reads CASSPPGRNYGYTF. CDR3 coding DNA: TGTGCCAGCAGTCCCCCCGGCAGGAACTATGGCTACACCTTC. The J gene is TRBJ1-2, the V gene TRBV28; D not certain. Between the trimmed V and J ends, which lost 5 bases and 2 bases, there was a span of 12 bases. CDR1 is MDHEN and CDR2 is SYDVKM in the germline V gene. This CDR3 spans 14 amino acids.

The rearrangement uses TRBV5-4 and TRBJ2-5; tentatively, D is TRBD1 (5 bases). Germline V gives CDR1 SGHNT, CDR2 YYREEE (reference sequence). This CDR3 contains 16 residues. Trimming pared 4 bases from V and 5 bases from J, leaving 21 bases between. The CDR3 DNA sequence: TGTGCCAGCAGCCCAAAGCAGGGCGATCTGAGGGAGACCCAGTACTTC. Translation: CASSPKQGDLRETQYF.

The chain combines TRBV11-2 with TRBJ1-4; possible D gene TRBD1, 5 bases. This CDR3 has 16 residues. Trimming took 2 bases from V and 6 from J, leaving 16 bases between them. Per germline, CDR1 SGHAT and CDR2 FQNNGV. DNA for the CDR3: TGTGCCAGCAGCTTATCGAAGCAGGGAGGATATGAAAAACTGTTTTTT. Translation: CASSLSKQGGYEKLFF.

The rearrangement links TRBV2 to TRBJ2-1, with TRBD2 identical over 7 bases. With V trimmed by 8 bases and J by 3 bases, 4 bases remained unmatched. CDR3 length equals 13 residues. Germline assignment: CDR1 SNHLY and CDR2 FYNNEI. CDR3 DNA: TGTGCCAGCGAAAGCGGGAACTACAATGAGCAGTTCTTC. This encodes CASESGNYNEQFF.

This clone was counted a few times. This sequence joins TRBV11-2 and TRBJ2-1, with 11 bases matching TRBD2. Germline-derived CDR1 and CDR2 are SGHAT and FQNNGV. This CDR3 is 15 amino acids long. J was trimmed by 7 bases and V by 5 bases; bases with no gene match: 7. The CDR3 sequence is CASSLTSGSRNEQFF. The CDR3 DNA is TGTGCCAGCAGCCTCACTAGCGGGAGTAGAAATGAGCAGTTCTTC.

The chain combines TRBV5-1 with TRBJ1-1; the match to TRBD1 covers 8 bases. Germline CDR1 reads SGHRS; CDR2 reads YFSETQ. This CDR3 is built from 14 residues. The V gene end was trimmed by 4 bases and the J gene end by 0 bases; junction bases not matched to a gene: 2. CDR3 sequence reads: CASSTTGVNTEAFF. The CDR3 DNA is TGCGCCAGCAGCACGACAGGGGTGAACACTGAAGCTTTCTTT.

The chain has TRBV7-8 and TRBJ2-3; D may be TRBD1 (5 bases). Trimming left V 5 bases short and J 0 bases short, with 15 bases between. The germline CDR1 and CDR2 sequences are SGHVS and FQNEAQ. This CDR3 is 16 amino acids long. DNA of the CDR3: TGTGCCAGCAGCCCTCGGACAATTCATAGCACAGATACGCAGTATTTT. Amino acids: CASSPRTIHSTDTQYF.

V is TRBV4-1 and J is TRBJ2-3; D may be TRBD2 (5 bases). The length of the CDR3 is 15 residues. V lost 3 bases to trimming and J lost 2 bases, with 12 bases between them. The germline V gene has CDR1 MGHRA and CDR2 YSYEKL. CDR3: CASSHDARDTDTQYF. For the CDR3, the DNA is TGCGCCAGCAGCCACGACGCACGGGACACAGATACGCAGTATTTT.

CDR3 loop: CASSSRKTNEKLFF. CDR3 nucleotide sequence: TGTGCCAGCAGCTCTAGGAAGACTAATGAAAAACTGTTTTTT. The J gene is TRBJ1-4, the V gene TRBV7-9; D uncertain. V lost 4 bases, J lost 2 bases, and 8 bases lay in between. The CDR3 length is 14 residues. Per the germline V gene, CDR1 is SEHNR and CDR2 is FQNEAQ (reference sequence). Full variable domain (outside the CDR3, taken from reference TRBV7-9 and TRBJ1-4): DTGVSQNPRHKITKRGQNVTFRCDPISEHNRLYWYRQTLGQGPEFLTYFQNEAQLEKSRLLSDRFSAERPKGSFSTLEIQRTEQGDSAMYLCASSSRKTNEKLFFGSGTQLSVL.

The chain recombines TRBV28 with TRBJ2-2, with 9 nucleotides matching TRBD1. V was pared by 1 base and J by 4 bases, with 1 base of the junction left unmatched. The CDR3 spans 15 residues. In germline, CDR1 is MDHEN, CDR2 SYDVKM. The CDR3 here is CASSLSDRGTGELFF. In DNA form, the CDR3 reads TGTGCCAGCAGTTTATCGGACAGGGGCACCGGGGAGCTGTTTTTT.

The chain has TRBV7-6 and TRBJ2-2, with TRBD1 matching over 11 bases. Germline V gene data show CDR1 as SGHVS and CDR2 as FNYEAQ. The trim removed 0 bases at V and 6 bases at J, leaving 0 bases unmatched. This CDR3 region has 15 residues. In DNA form, the CDR3 reads TGTGCCAGCAGCTTAGCGGGACAGGGGGCCGGGGAGCTGTTTTTT. Amino acid sequence: CASSLAGQGAGELFF. The whole variable domain, filled in from reference TRBV7-6 and TRBJ2-2, reads GAGVSQSPRYKVTKRGQDVALRCDPISGHVSLYWYRQALGQGPEFLTYFNYEAQQDKSGLPNDRFSAERPEGSISTLTIQRTEQRDSAMYRCASSLAGQGAGELFFGEGSRLTVL.

The rearrangement joins TRBV9 to TRBJ1-3; 8 nucleotides agree with TRBD1. V dropped 4 bases and J dropped 10; count of bases not matched to a gene: 13. The CDR3 sequence is 15 residues long. CDR1 and CDR2 from the germline V gene are SGDLS and YYNGEE. The CDR3 DNA reads TGTGCCAGCAGCCTGTCTGGGCAGGGGGCGACTACCATATATTTT. Residues: CASSLSGQGATTIYF.